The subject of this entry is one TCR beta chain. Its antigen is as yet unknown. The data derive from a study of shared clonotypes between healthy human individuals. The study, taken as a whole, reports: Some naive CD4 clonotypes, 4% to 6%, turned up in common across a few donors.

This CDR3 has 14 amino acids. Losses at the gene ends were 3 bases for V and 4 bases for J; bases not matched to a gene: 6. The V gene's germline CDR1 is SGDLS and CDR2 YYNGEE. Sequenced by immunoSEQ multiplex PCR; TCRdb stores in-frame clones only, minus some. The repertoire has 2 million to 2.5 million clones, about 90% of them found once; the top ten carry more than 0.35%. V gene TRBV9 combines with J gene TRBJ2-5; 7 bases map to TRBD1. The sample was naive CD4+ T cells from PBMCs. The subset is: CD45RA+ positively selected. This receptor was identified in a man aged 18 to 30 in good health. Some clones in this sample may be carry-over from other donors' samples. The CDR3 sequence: CASSGQGIAETQYF. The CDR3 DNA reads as TGTGCCAGCAGCGGACAGGGTATTGCAGAGACCCAGTACTTC.